Below, one TCR beta chain is given with its context. The source of the sample is a study of blood T cell repertoires in COVID-19. Here immunoSEQ multiplex PCR was the method, and the copy in TCRdb shows in-frame clones only, minus some. The table records roughly 80,000 clones, more than 90% of them present only once. Germline V lookup: CDR1 SGHRS, CDR2 YFSETQ. This CDR3 spans 15 amino acids. Trimming stripped 2 bases from V and 0 bases from J, with 6 bases between. The sequence derives from a woman over 75 with active or convalescent COVID-19. The sample consisted of peripheral blood. This sequence joins TRBV5-1 and TRBJ1-6; possible D gene TRBD1, 5 bases. The CDR3: CASSFDSSYNSPLHF. DNA of the CDR3: TGCGCCAGCAGCTTCGACAGCTCCTATAATTCACCCCTCCACTTT.